A selection of T cell receptor beta chains follows, all from one sample in a study of technical replicates of blood from a few donors. Profiling relied on immunoSEQ multiplex PCR, and the TCRdb table lists in-frame clones only, not all of them. Of tens of thousands of clones listed, less than 95% are singletons. The sequencing input was T cells isolated from PBMCs. These receptors came from a human donor in good health. Both conserved end residues are part of each CDR3. The D gene is left open where the match is weak. Where a row states a size, it is once, few, many or the class of an expanded clone; other rows omit it.

>10|TRBV20-1|TRBJ2-1|NA|NA
CSAPGFEQFF
TGCAGTGCTCCGGGATTTGAGCAGTTCTTC
>13|TRBV7-9|TRBJ2-4|TRBD1|NA
CASRAGTANIQYF
TGTGCCAGCAGGGCCGGGACAGCAAACATTCAGTACTTC
>15|TRBV7-9|TRBJ2-7|NA|NA
CASSPAQGLSYEQYF
TGTGCCAGCAGCCCTGCCCAGGGCCTCTCCTACGAGCAGTACTTC
>16|TRBV11-2|TRBJ2-5|TRBD2|NA
CASSLEGLASQETQYF
TGTGCCAGCAGCTTAGAGGGACTAGCATCTCAAGAGACCCAGTACTTC
>15|TRBV7-2|TRBJ1-3|NA|once
CASSLDRERGNTIYF
TGTGCCAGCAGCTTAGACAGGGAGCGAGGAAACACCATATATTTT
>18|TRBV10-2|TRBJ2-5|TRBD2|NA
CASSASYGTSGKVETQYF
TGCGCCAGCAGTGCCTCTTATGGGACTAGCGGGAAAGTAGAGACCCAGTACTTC
>15|TRBV28|TRBJ2-4|NA|NA
CASSPPGLAKNIQYF
TGTGCCAGCAGCCCCCCAGGACTAGCCAAAAACATTCAGTACTTC
>16|TRBV6-1|TRBJ1-1|NA|once
CASSEGAGSVNTEAFF
TGTGCCAGCAGTGAAGGAGCAGGGTCGGTAAACACTGAAGCTTTCTTT
>14|TRBV5-1|TRBJ2-7|NA|NA
CASSLVGQNYEQYF
TGCGCCAGCAGCTTAGTCGGACAGAACTACGAGCAGTACTTC
>14|TRBV7-9|TRBJ2-7|TRBD1|NA
CASSPRDSSYEQYF
TGTGCCAGCAGCCCACGGGACAGCTCCTACGAGCAGTACTTC
>15|TRBV5-6|TRBJ2-3|NA|NA
CASSWAGFSTDTQYF
TGTGCCAGCAGCTGGGCCGGATTTAGCACAGATACGCAGTATTTT
>13|TRBV7-3|TRBJ1-1|NA|NA
CASTPARPTEAFF
TGTGCCAGCACCCCTGCTAGACCCACTGAAGCTTTCTTT
>15|TRBV11-3|TRBJ2-7|TRBD1|NA
CASSLGTGTSYEQYF
TGTGCCAGCAGCTTAGGGACAGGTACCTCCTACGAGCAGTACTTC
>15|TRBV19|TRBJ1-4|NA|NA
CASRLTGGTNEKLFF
TGTGCCAGTAGACTGACCGGGGGAACTAATGAAAAACTGTTTTTT
>13|TRBV30|TRBJ1-1|TRBD1|few
CACQDRVWTEAFF
TGTGCCTGCCAGGACAGGGTTTGGACTGAAGCTTTCTTT
>14|TRBV5-4|TRBJ2-3|TRBD2|NA
CASSLYGLANTQYF
TGTGCCAGCAGCTTATATGGACTAGCGAATACGCAGTATTTT
>14|TRBV10-2|TRBJ2-1|TRBD2|once
CASTPSSGTNEQFF
TGCGCCAGCACCCCCTCTAGCGGGACCAATGAGCAGTTCTTC
>14|TRBV9|TRBJ2-1|NA|NA
CASSVAGTYNEQFF
TGTGCCAGCAGCGTAGCGGGAACCTACAATGAGCAGTTCTTC